The following is a T cell receptor beta chain sequence with its context. Its specificity is unknown. 13 Jbeta primers and 60 Vbeta primers were used for the PCR. Sequencing was performed with immunoSEQ multiplex PCR; in TCRdb, only in-frame clones are kept and a portion is missing. Here the sample spans some 120,000 clones, around 70% being singletons. V lost 5 bases and J lost 7; bases outside the gene matches: 8. Germline CDR1 is SEHNR and CDR2 is FQNEAQ (reference sequence). The length of the CDR3 is 15 residues. These data come from a study of cytomegalovirus exposure and HLA in healthy donors. Notes on the study in general: Through in vitro validation, a few CMV-associated chains were shown to be specific for CMV antigens. Accurate predictions that matched the HLA-A and HLA-B alleles of most subjects were reportedly made from TCR beta sequences.

Each donor's status was that of a healthy bone marrow donor. This rearrangement joins TRBV7-9 to TRBJ2-1, with 10 positions matching TRBD2. Sequenced material: PBMCs. This TCR was sampled from a man aged 25-40 years in good health and CMV-seropositive. The CDR3 nucleotides read TGTGCCAGCAGCCACCTAGCGGGAGTAACGAATGAGCAGTTCTTC. This sequence encodes CASSHLAGVTNEQFF.